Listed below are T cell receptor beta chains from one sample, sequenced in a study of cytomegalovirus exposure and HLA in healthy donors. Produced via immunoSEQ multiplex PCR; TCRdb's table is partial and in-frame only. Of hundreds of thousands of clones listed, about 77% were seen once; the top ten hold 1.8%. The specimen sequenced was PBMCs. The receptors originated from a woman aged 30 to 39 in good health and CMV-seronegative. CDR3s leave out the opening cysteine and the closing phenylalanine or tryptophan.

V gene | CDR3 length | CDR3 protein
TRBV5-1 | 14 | ASSPGTSGSSYEQY
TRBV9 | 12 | ASSPGLVQETQY
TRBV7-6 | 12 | ASSKAGAIDTQY
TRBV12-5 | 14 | ASGLVTGTGVYEQY
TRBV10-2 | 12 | ASRVSGRDNEQF
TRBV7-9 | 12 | SSSLTTGVDGYT
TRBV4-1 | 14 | ASSLPGTGNIEKLF
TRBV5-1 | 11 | ASSLVGGNEQF
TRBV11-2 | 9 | ASSTGGTQY
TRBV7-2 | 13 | ASSLGSGGYNEQF
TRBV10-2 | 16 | ASRSSSGGLHSTDTQY
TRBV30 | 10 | AWNREYNEQF
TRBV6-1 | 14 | ASTEAPLSYTDTQY
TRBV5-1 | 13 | ASSLSGGGYNEQF
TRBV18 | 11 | ASSPGGTDTQY
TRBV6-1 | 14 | ASSEGQPYSNQPQH
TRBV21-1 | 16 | ASSKSFPAGRMNTEAF